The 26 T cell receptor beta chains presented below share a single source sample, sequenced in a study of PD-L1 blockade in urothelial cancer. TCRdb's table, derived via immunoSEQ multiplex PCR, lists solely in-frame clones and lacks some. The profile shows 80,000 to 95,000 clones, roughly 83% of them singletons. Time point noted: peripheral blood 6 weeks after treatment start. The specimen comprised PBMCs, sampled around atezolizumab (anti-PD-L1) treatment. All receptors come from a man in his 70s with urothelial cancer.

The CDR3 region has the DNA TGTGCCAGTAGTACGGGAAACAGAGCGAACACCGGGGAGCTGTTTTTT. Translating gives CASSTGNRANTGELFF. The chain carries TRBV19 and TRBJ2-2; possibly TRBD2 for D (5 bases). Deletions cut 4 bases from V and 0 bases from J, with 12 bases between. CDR1 LNHDA and CDR2 SQIVND come from the germline V gene (reference sequence). The CDR3 spans 16 residues.

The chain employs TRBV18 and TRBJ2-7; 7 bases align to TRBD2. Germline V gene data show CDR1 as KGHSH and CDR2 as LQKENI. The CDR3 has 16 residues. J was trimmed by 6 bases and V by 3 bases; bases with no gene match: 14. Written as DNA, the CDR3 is TGTGCCAGCTCACCTCAGGGCTCGGGGGGTGTAGGCGAGCAGTACTTC. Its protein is CASSPQGSGGVGEQYF.

CDR3 loop: CASSLGTGGLSNQPQHF. CDR3 nucleotide sequence: TGTGCCAGCAGCTTAGGGACGGGGGGCTTGAGCAATCAGCCCCAGCATTTT. V and J are TRBV7-9 and TRBJ1-5, with a weak D call TRBD1 (6 bases). Germline loops: CDR1 SEHNR, CDR2 FQNEAQ (reference sequence). The CDR3 runs 17 residues. Deletions cut 1 base from V and 1 base from J, with 14 bases between.

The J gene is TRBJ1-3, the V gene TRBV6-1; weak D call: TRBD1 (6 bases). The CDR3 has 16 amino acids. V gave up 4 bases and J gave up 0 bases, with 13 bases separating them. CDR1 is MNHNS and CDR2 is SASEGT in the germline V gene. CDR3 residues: CASSAARGGSGNTIYF. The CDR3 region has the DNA TGTGCCAGCAGTGCTGCCAGGGGCGGCTCTGGAAACACCATATATTTT.

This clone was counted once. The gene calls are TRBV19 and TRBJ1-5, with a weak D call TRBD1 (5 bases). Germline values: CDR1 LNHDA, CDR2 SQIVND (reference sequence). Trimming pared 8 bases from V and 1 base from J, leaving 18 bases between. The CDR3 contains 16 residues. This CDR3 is CASEAGKVLSNQPQHF. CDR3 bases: TGTGCCAGTGAGGCAGGGAAGGTTTTAAGCAATCAGCCCCAGCATTTT.

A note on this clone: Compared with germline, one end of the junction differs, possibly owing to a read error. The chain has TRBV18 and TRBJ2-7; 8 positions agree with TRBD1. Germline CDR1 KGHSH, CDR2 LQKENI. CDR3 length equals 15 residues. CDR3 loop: CASAPAGTGSYEQYF. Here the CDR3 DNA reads TGTGCCAGCGCACCCGCCGGGACAGGATCCTACGAGCAGTACTTC.

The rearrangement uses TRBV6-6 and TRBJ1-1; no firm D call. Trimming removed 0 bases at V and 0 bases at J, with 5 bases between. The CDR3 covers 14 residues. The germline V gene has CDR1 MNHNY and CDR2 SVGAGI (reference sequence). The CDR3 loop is CASSYSALNTEAFF. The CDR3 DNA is TGTGCCAGCAGTTACTCAGCTTTGAACACTGAAGCTTTCTTT.

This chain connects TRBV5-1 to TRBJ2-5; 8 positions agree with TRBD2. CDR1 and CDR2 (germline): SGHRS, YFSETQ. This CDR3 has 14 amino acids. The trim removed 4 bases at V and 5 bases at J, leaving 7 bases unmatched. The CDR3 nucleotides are TGCGCCAGCAGCGCCTGGGCTAGCGGGGAGACCCAGTACTTC. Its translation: CASSAWASGETQYF.

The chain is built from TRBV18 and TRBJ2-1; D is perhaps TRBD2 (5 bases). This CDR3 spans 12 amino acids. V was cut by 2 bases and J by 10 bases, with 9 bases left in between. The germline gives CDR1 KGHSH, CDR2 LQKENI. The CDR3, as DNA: TGTGCCAGCTCACCAAGCACTAGAGAGCAGTTCTTC. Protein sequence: CASSPSTREQFF.

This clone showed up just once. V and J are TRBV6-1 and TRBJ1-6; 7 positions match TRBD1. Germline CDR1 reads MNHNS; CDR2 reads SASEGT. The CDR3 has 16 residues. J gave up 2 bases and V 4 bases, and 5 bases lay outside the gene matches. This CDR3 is CASSVGTAAYNSPLHF. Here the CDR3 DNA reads TGTGCCAGCAGTGTTGGGACAGCGGCCTATAATTCACCCCTCCACTTT.

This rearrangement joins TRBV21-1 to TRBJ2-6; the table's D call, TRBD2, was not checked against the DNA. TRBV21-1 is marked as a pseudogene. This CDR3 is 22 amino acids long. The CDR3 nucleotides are TGTGCCAGCAGCAAAAGATCAATTAGCGGGAGACGAACAAGCTCTGGGGCCAACGTCCTGACTTTC. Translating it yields CASSKRSISGRRTSSGANVLTF.

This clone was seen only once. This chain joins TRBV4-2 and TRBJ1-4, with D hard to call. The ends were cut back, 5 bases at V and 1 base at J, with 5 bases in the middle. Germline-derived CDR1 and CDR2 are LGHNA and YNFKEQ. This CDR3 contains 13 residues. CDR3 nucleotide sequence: TGTGCCAGCAGCGAGCAAACTAATGAAAAACTGTTTTTT. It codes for CASSEQTNEKLFF.

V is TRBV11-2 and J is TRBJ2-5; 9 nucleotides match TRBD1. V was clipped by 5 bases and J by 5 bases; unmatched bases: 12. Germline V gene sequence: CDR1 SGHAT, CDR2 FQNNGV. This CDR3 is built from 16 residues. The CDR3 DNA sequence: TGTGCCAGCAGCCGGGACAGGGAGGGGTTGTGGGAGACCCAGTACTTC. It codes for CASSRDREGLWETQYF.

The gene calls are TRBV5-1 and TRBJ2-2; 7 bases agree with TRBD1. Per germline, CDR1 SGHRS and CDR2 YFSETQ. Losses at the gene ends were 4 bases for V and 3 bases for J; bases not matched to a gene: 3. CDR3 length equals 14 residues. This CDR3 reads CASSLTGDTGELFF. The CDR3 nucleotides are TGCGCCAGCAGCCTCACAGGGGACACCGGGGAGCTGTTTTTT.

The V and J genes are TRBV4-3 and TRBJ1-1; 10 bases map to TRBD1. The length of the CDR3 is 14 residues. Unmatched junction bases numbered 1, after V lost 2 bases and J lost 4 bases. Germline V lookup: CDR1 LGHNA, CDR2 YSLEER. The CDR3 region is CASSQRDRGTEAFF. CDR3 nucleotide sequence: TGCGCCAGCAGCCAACGGGACAGGGGCACTGAAGCTTTCTTT.

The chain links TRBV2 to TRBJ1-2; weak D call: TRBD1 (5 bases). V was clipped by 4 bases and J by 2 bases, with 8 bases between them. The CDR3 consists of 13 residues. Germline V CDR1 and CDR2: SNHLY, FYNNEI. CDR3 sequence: CASSVQVNYGYTF. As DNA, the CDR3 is TGTGCCAGCAGTGTACAGGTGAACTATGGCTACACCTTC. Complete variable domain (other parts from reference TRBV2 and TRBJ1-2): EPEVTQTPSHQVTQMGQEVILRCVPISNHLYFYWYRQILGQKVEFLVSFYNNEISEKSEIFDDQFSVERPDGSNFTLKIRSTKLEDSAMYFCASSVQVNYGYTFGSGTRLTVV.

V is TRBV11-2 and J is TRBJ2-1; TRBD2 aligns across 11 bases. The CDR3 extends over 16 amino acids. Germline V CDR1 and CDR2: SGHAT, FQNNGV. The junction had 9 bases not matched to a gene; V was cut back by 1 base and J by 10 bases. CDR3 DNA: TGTGCCAGCAGCTTAGGTGTAGCGGGGGGGGTGGGAGAGCAGTTCTTC. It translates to CASSLGVAGGVGEQFF.

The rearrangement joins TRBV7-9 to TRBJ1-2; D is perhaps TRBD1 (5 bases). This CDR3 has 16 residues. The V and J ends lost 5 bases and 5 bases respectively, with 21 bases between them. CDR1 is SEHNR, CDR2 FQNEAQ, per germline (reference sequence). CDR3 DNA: TGTGCCAGCAGCCGGGGGGTCACCGGGACTGATTATGGCTACACCTTC. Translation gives CASSRGVTGTDYGYTF.

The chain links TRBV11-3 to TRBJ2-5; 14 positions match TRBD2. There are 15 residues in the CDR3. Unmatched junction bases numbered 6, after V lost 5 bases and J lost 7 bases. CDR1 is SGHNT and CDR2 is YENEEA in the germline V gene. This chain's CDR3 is CASSPRLAGGGTQYF. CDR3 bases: TGTGCCAGCAGCCCCCGACTAGCGGGAGGGGGGACCCAGTACTTC.

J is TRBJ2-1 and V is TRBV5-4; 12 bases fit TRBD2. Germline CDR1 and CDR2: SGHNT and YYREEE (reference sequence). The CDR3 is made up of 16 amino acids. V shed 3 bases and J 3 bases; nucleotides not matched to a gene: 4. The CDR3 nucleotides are TGTGCCAGCAGCTCCACGGGACTAGCGGGCTACAATGAGCAGTTCTTC. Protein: CASSSTGLAGYNEQFF.

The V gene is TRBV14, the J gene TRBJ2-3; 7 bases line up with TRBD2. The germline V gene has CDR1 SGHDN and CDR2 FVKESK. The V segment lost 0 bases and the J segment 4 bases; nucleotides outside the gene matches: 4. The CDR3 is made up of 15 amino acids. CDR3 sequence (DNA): TGTGCCAGCAGCCAAGATGTCGGGGGGTCAGATACGCAGTATTTT. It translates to CASSQDVGGSDTQYF.

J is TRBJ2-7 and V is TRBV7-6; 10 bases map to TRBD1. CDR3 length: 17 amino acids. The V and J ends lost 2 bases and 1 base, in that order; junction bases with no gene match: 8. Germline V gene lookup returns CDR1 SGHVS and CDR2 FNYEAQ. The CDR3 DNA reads TGTGCCAGCAGCTTAATGAGCGGGACAGGGGCATCCTACGAGCAGTACTTC. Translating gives CASSLMSGTGASYEQYF.

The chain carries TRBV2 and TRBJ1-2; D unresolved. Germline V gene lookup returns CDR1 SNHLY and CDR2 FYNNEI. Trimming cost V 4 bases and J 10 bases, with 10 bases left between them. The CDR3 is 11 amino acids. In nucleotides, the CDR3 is TGTGCCAGCAGTGCTCAGGCCGCCTACACCTTC. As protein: CASSAQAAYTF.

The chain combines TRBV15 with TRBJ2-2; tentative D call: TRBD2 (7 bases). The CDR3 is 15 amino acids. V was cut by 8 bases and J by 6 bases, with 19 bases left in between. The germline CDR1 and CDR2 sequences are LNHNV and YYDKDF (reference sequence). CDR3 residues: CATEREGGFAGELFF. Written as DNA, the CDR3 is TGTGCCACCGAACGCGAGGGGGGGTTTGCCGGGGAGCTGTTTTTT.

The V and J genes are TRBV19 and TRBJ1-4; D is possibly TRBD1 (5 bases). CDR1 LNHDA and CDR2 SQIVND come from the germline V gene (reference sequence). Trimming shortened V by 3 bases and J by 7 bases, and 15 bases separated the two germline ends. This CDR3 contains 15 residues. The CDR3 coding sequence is TGTGCCAGTAGTATGATGCAGGGCGAAGGTGAAAAACTGTTTTTT. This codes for CASSMMQGEGEKLFF.

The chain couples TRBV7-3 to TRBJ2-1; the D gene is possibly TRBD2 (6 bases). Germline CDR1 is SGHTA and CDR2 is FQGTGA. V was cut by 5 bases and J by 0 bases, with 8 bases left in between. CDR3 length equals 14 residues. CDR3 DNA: TGTGCCAGCAGCCGGGACTCCTCCTACAATGAGCAGTTCTTC. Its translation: CASSRDSSYNEQFF.